This TCR beta chain was obtained from a study of blood T cell repertoires in COVID-19. The data were produced by immunoSEQ multiplex PCR, yet TCRdb's version contains in-frame clones alone and is incomplete. This table has about 240,000 clones, about four fifths appearing once. Participants were placed into cohorts based on the clinical history they reported. No more than 2 weeks before study entry, exposed participants had met a case of COVID-19. CDR3 length: 15 amino acids. V lost 3 bases and J lost 5; bases outside the gene matches: 7. Germline V gene sequence: CDR1 LGHNT, CDR2 FRNRAP. This sequence originates from a woman aged 40-49 years who had been exposed to COVID-19. The sequencing sample was made of PBMCs or T cells enriched from blood (not recorded which). The chain employs TRBV12-5 and TRBJ2-7; 10 nucleotides align to TRBD1. The CDR3 protein is CASGFGDRGNHEQYF. DNA of the CDR3: TGTGCTAGTGGTTTCGGGGACAGGGGAAACCACGAGCAGTACTTC.